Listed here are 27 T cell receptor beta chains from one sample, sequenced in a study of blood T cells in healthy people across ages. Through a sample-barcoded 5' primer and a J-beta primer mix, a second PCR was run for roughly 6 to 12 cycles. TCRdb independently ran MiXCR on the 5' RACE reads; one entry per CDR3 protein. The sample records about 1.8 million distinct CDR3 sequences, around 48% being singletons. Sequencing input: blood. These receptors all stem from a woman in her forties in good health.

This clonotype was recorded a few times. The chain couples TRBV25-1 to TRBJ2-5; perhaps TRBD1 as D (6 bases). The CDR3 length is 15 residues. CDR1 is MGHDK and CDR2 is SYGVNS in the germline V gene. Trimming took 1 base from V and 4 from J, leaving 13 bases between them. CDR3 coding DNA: TGTGCCAGCAGTGAATGGGCTGGGGGCGTAGAGACCCAGTACTTC. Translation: CASSEWAGGVETQYF.

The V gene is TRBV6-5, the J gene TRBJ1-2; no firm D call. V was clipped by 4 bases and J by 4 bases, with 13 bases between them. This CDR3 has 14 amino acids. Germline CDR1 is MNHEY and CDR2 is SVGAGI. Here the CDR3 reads CASSSGLRSYGYTF. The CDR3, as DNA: TGTGCCAGCAGTTCCGGTTTAAGGAGCTATGGCTACACCTTC.

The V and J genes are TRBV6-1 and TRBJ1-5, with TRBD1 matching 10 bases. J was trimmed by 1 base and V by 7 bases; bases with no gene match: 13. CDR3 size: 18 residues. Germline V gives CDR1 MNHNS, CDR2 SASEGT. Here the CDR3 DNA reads TGTGCCAGCACTGCGTTCTGGACAGGGGGTTTCAGCAATCAGCCCCAGCATTTT. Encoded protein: CASTAFWTGGFSNQPQHF.

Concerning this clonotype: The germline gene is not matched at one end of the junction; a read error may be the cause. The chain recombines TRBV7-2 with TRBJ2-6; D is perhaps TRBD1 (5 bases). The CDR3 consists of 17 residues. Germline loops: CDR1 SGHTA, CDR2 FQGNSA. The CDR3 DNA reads TGTGTCAGCACAACCGCCCAAGGGGCACCTGGGGCCAACGTCCTGACTTTC. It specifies CVSTTAQGAPGANVLTF.

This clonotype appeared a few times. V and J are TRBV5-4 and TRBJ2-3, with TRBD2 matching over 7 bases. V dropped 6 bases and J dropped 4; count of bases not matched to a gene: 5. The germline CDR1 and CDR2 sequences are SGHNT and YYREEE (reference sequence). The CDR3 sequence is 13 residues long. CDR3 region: CASTLGGADTQYF. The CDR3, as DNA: TGTGCCAGCACTCTGGGGGGGGCAGATACGCAGTATTTT.

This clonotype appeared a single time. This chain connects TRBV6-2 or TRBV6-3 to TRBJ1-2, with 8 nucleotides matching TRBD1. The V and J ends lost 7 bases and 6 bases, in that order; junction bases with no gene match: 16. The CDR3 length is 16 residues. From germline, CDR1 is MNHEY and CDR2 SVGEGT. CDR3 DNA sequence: TGTGCCAGCACCAAATACCCCGCAGGGGGCGCGGATGGCTACACCTTC. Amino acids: CASTKYPAGGADGYTF.

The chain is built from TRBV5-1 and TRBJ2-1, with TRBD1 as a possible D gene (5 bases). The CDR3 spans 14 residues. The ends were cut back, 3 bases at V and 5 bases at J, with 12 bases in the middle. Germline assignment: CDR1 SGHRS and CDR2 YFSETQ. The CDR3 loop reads CASSSQTDHNEQFF. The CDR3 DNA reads TGCGCCAGCAGCTCCCAGACAGATCACAATGAGCAGTTCTTC.

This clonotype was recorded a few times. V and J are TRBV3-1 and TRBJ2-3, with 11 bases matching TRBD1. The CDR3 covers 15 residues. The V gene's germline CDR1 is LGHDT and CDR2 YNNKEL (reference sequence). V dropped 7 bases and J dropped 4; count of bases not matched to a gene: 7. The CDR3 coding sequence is TGTGCCAGCAACCCAGGGACAGGGGGTGCAGATACGCAGTATTTT. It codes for CASNPGTGGADTQYF.

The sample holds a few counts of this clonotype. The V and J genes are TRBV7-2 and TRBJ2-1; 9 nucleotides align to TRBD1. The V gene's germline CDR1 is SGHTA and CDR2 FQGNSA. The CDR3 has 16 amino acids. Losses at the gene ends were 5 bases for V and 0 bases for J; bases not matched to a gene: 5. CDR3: CASSIEGQGSYNEQFF. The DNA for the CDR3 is TGTGCCAGCAGCATAGAGGGACAGGGCTCCTACAATGAGCAGTTCTTC.

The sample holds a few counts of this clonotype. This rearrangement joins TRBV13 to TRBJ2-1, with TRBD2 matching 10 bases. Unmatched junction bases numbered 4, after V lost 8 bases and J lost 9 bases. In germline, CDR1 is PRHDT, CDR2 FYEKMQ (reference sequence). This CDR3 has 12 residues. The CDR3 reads CASDSGGLEQFF. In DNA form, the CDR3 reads TGTGCCAGCGATAGCGGGGGGCTTGAGCAGTTCTTC.

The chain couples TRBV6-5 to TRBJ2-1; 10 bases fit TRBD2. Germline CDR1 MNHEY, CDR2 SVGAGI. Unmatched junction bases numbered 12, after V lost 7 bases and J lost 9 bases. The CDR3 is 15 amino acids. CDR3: CASNLAGVTSSEQFF. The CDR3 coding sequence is TGTGCCAGCAATCTAGCGGGGGTGACTTCATCTGAGCAGTTCTTC.

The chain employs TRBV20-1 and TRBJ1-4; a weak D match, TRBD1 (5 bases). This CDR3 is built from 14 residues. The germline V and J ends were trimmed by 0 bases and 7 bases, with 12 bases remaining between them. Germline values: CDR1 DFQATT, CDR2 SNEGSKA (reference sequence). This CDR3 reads CSARERGRGEKLFF. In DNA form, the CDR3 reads TGCAGTGCTAGAGAGCGGGGAAGGGGTGAAAAACTGTTTTTT.

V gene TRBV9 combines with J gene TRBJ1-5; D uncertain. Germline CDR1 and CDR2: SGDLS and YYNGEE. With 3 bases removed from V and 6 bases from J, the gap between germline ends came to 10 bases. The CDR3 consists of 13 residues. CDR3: CASSAPHAQPQHF. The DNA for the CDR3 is TGTGCCAGCAGCGCCCCCCATGCTCAGCCCCAGCATTTT.

CDR3 in DNA: TGTGCCAGCAGTTACTCGGCAGGGGGTGACCCCCAGCATTTT. Translated, it gives CASSYSAGGDPQHF. The chain recombines TRBV6-6 with TRBJ1-5; 7 positions match TRBD1. Germline CDR1 MNHNY, CDR2 SVGAGI (reference sequence). V dropped 0 bases and J dropped 10; count of bases not matched to a gene: 6. The CDR3 has 14 residues.

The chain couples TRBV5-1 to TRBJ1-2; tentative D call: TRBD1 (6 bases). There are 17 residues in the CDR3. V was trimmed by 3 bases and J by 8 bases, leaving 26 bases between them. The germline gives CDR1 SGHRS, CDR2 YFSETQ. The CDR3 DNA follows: TGCGCCAGCAGCTCGCCAGCCGGTGAGACAGGAGTGGGCGGCTACACCTTC. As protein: CASSSPAGETGVGGYTF.

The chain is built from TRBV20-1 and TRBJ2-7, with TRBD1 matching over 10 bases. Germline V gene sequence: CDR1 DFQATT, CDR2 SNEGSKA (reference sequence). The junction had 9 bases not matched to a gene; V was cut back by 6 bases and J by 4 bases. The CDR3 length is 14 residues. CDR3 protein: CSAGKTGGRYEQYF. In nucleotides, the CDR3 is TGCAGTGCCGGAAAGACAGGGGGCAGATACGAGCAGTACTTC.

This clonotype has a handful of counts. CDR3: CASQSAGGRYEQYF. CDR3 nucleotides: TGTGCCAGCCAGTCCGCAGGGGGCCGTTACGAGCAGTACTTC. The gene calls are TRBV12-3 or TRBV12-4 and TRBJ2-7, with 8 nucleotides matching TRBD1. This CDR3 has 14 residues. The V and J ends lost 8 bases and 4 bases, in that order; junction bases with no gene match: 10.

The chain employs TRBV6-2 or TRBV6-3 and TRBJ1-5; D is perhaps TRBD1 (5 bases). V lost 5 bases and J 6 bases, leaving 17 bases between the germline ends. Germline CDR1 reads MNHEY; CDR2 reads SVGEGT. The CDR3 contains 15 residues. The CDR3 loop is CASSHRDPRGQPQHF. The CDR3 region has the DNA TGTGCCAGCAGTCACCGGGACCCTAGGGGTCAGCCCCAGCATTTT.

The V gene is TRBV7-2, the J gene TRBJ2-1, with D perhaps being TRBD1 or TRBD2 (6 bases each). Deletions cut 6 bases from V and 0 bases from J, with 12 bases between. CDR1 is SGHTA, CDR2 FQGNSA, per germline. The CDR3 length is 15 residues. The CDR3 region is CASRYSGASYNEQFF. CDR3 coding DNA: TGTGCCAGCAGGTACTCGGGGGCCTCCTACAATGAGCAGTTCTTC. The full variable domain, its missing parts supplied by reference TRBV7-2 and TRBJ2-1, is GAGVSQSPSNKVTEKGKDVELRCDPISGHTALYWYRQSLGQGLEFLIYFQGNSAPDKSGLPSDRFSAERTGGSVSTLTIQRTQQEDSAVYLCASRYSGASYNEQFFGPGTRLTVL.

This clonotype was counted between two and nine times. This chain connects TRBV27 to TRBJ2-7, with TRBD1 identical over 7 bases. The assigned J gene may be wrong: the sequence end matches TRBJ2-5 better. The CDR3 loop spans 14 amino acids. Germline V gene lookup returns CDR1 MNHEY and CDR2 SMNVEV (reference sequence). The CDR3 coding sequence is TGTGCCAGCAGTCCCTTGACAGGGTTGGAGACCCAGTACTTC. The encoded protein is CASSPLTGLETQYF.

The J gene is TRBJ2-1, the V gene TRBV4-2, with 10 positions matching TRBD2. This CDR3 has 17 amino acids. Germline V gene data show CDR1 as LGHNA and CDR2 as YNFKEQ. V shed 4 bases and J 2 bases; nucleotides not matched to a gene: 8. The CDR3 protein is CASSPVQSGGAYNEQFF. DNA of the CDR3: TGTGCCAGCAGCCCCGTCCAAAGCGGGGGGGCCTACAATGAGCAGTTCTTC.

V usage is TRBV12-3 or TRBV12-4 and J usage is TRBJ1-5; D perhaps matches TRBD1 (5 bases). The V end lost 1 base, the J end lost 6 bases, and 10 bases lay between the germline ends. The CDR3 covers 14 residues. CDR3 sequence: CASSLGTRAQPQHF. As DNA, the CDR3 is TGTGCCAGCAGTTTAGGGACCAGGGCTCAGCCCCAGCATTTT.

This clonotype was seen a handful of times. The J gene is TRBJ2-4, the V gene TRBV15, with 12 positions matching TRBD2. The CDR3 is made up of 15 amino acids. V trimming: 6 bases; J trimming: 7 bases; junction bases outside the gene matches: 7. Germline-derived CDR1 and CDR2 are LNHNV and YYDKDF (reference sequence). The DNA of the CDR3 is TGTGCCACCAGTCCTGGACTAGCGGGGTTTAACATTCAGTACTTC. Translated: CATSPGLAGFNIQYF.

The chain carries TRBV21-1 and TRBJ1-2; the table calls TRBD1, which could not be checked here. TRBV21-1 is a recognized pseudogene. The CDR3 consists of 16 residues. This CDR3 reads CASPSRGSITRYGYTF. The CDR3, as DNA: TGTGCCTCCCCAAGTCGGGGGTCGATTACTCGGTATGGCTACACCTTC.

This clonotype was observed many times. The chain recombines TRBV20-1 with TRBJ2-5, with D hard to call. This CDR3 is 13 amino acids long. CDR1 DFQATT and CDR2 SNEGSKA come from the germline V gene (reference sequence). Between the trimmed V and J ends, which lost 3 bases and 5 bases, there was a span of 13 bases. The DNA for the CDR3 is TGCAGTGCTAGGACTGGCGTGGGGGAGACCCAGTACTTC. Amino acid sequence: CSARTGVGETQYF.

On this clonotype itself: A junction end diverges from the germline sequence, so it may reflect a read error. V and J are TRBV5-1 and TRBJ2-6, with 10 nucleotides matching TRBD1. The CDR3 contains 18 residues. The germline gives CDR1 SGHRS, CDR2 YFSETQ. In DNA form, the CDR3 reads TGCGCCAGCAGCTTTTTCCGGGACAGGGGCTCTGGGGCCAGCGTCCTGACTTTC. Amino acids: CASSFFRDRGSGASVLTF.

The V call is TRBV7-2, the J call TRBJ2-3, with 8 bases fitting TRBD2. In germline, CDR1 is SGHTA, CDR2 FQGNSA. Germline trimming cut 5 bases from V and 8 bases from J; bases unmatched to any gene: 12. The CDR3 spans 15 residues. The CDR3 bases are TGTGCCAGCAGCCCCAGCGGGGGTCTCGGTTTTACGCAGTATTTT. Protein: CASSPSGGLGFTQYF.